The count of the clone carrying this T cell receptor (beta chain) is one. This specimen belongs to a study of OX40 agonist ivuxolimab in advanced cancers. Whole-study context: Ivuxolimab, an agonist antibody against OX40 (CD134), was given to patients.

Repertoires were generated with immunoSEQ multiplex PCR, while TCRdb's copy carries only in-frame clones and drops some. The profile shows some 74,000 clones, around 86% of them singletons. This CDR3 region has 14 residues. V shed 1 base and J shed 8 bases, with 12 bases lying between them. The germline CDR1 and CDR2 sequences are SEHNR and FQNEAQ (reference sequence). This chain uses TRBV7-9 with TRBJ2-1; D unclear. The clonotype was recovered from an adult with an advanced solid tumor such as melanoma, head and neck, liver or kidney cancer. The sequencing here drew on CD4+ or CD8+ T cells sorted from blood, taken in a trial of the OX40 agonist ivuxolimab. Here the CDR3 reads CASSLGLTVDEQFF. CDR3 DNA: TGTGCCAGCAGCTTAGGACTCACGGTCGATGAGCAGTTCTTC.